These 22 T cell receptor beta chains came from one sample sequenced in a study of shared clonotypes between healthy human individuals. The method was immunoSEQ multiplex PCR; TCRdb's version includes in-frame clones alone and lacks a portion of them. The repertoire includes about 380,000 clones, 95% to 97% of them detected once, and approximately 0.3% sits in the top ten. The sequenced sample consisted of memory CD8+ T cells sorted from blood. As to subset: CD45RO+ cells pooled with CCR7-negative TemRA cells. Every receptor here comes from a man aged 25 to 45 in good health.

The V and J genes are TRBV11-1 and TRBJ2-3, with 10 nucleotides matching TRBD2. This CDR3 is built from 16 residues. CDR1 is SGHAT, CDR2 FQDESV, per germline (reference sequence). V lost 4 bases, J lost 5 bases, and 9 bases stayed unmatched. The CDR3 sequence is CASSSGRLAGEDTQYF. The CDR3 DNA reads TGTGCCAGCAGCTCTGGCCGGCTAGCGGGAGAAGATACGCAGTATTTT.

The V gene is TRBV6-5, the J gene TRBJ1-5, with a weak D call TRBD1 (5 bases). This CDR3 has 14 residues. V gave up 2 bases and J gave up 4 bases, with 9 bases separating them. Germline V lookup: CDR1 MNHEY, CDR2 SVGAGI. This chain's CDR3 is CASSYEGPNQPQHF. CDR3 bases: TGTGCCAGCAGTTACGAGGGGCCTAATCAGCCCCAGCATTTT.

This rearrangement joins TRBV5-1 to TRBJ1-1, with TRBD1 matching over 12 bases. Germline V gene data show CDR1 as SGHRS and CDR2 as YFSETQ. V lost 5 bases and J lost 0; bases outside the gene matches: 8. The CDR3 contains 17 residues. Here the CDR3 reads CASRGTGTGGLNTEAFF. The DNA for the CDR3 is TGCGCCAGCAGGGGGACCGGGACAGGGGGCTTGAACACTGAAGCTTTCTTT.

This clone was detected once. The same CDR3 arises from other DNA sequences in this sample as well. The chain couples TRBV27 to TRBJ1-5; no clear D gene. Trimming cost V 5 bases and J 1 base, with 6 bases left between them. Germline CDR1 and CDR2: MNHEY and SMNVEV (reference sequence). There are 13 residues in the CDR3. The CDR3 reads CASSLGSNQPQHF. DNA for the CDR3: TGTGCCAGCAGTCTTGGAAGCAATCAGCCCCAGCATTTT.

The CDR3 sequence: CASSRDSRLNGYTF. In nucleotides, the CDR3 is TGTGCCAGCAGCCGAGACAGCCGCTTGAATGGCTACACCTTC. The V gene is TRBV5-6, the J gene TRBJ1-2, with D tentatively TRBD1 (5 bases). Germline lookup yields CDR1 SGHDT and CDR2 YYEEEE. Trimming removed 4 bases at V and 6 bases at J, with 16 bases between. This CDR3 comprises 14 residues.

A note on this clone: This same CDR3 is encoded by further DNA sequences in the sample. The rearrangement links TRBV9 to TRBJ1-5; TRBD1 might be the D (6 bases). The CDR3 is made up of 14 amino acids. Trimming pared 0 bases from V and 2 bases from J, leaving 6 bases between. Germline values: CDR1 SGDLS, CDR2 YYNGEE. Written as DNA, the CDR3 is TGTGCCAGCAGCGTAGGACAGGGCAATCAGCCCCAGCATTTT. Protein sequence: CASSVGQGNQPQHF. Combining the CDR3 with reference TRBV9 and TRBJ1-5 gives the whole variable domain DSGVTQTPKHLITATGQRVTLRCSPRSGDLSVYWYQQSLDQGLQFLIQYYNGEERAKGNILERFSAQQFPDLHSELNLSSLELGDSALYFCASSVGQGNQPQHFGDGTRLSIL.

The chain carries TRBV7-2 and TRBJ2-5, with D tentatively TRBD1 (6 bases). The CDR3 sequence is 13 residues long. Deletions cut 5 bases from V and 5 bases from J, with 12 bases between. The V gene's germline CDR1 is SGHTA and CDR2 FQGNSA. In DNA, the CDR3 is TGTGCCAGCAGCCCAGCAGGGGTCGAGACCCAGTACTTC. Translated: CASSPAGVETQYF.

CDR3 DNA: TGTGCCAGCAGTGACCCGACAGGCAATGGCTACACCTTC. This translates into CASSDPTGNGYTF. This chain connects TRBV6-1 to TRBJ1-2, with D maybe TRBD1 (6 bases). The V end was cut by 3 bases, the J end by 6 bases, with 11 bases between. This CDR3 comprises 13 residues. The V gene's germline CDR1 is MNHNS and CDR2 SASEGT.

The chain is built from TRBV5-6 and TRBJ1-2; D unclear. From germline, CDR1 is SGHDT and CDR2 YYEEEE. Trimming removed 4 bases at V and 4 bases at J, with 17 bases between. This CDR3 has 15 amino acids. CDR3 residues: CASSAWRRAGYGYTF. The CDR3 DNA sequence: TGTGCCAGCAGCGCTTGGCGGAGGGCAGGCTATGGCTACACCTTC.

Here the CDR3 reads CAGGYNQPQHF. In DNA form, the CDR3 reads TGTGCAGGGGGATACAATCAGCCCCAGCATTTT. This rearrangement joins TRBV28 to TRBJ1-5, with D tentatively TRBD1 (6 bases). Germline V gene sequence: CDR1 MDHEN, CDR2 SYDVKM. The CDR3 contains 11 residues.

The V gene is TRBV19, the J gene TRBJ2-5; D possibly matches TRBD1 or TRBD2 (5 bases each). CDR3 length: 13 amino acids. Trimming took 4 bases from V and 5 from J, leaving 11 bases between them. Germline CDR1 LNHDA, CDR2 SQIVND (reference sequence). CDR3 coding DNA: TGTGCCAGTAGTAAGATGGGACGGGAGACCCAGTACTTC. Protein: CASSKMGRETQYF.

In its sample, this clone was seen a few times. Here the CDR3 DNA reads TGCGCCAGCAGCTTGGGGGGACTAGCGGGAGCCGGGGAGCTGTTTTTT. This translates into CASSLGGLAGAGELFF. The gene calls are TRBV5-1 and TRBJ2-2, with 14 bases aligning to TRBD2. J lost 6 bases, V lost 0 bases, and 1 base had no gene match. In germline, CDR1 is SGHRS, CDR2 YFSETQ. This CDR3 comprises 16 residues.

The chain couples TRBV29-1 to TRBJ1-2, with D possibly TRBD1 on 6 matching bases. This CDR3 contains 11 residues. Germline CDR1 SQVTM, CDR2 ANQGSEA. V lost 7 bases and J lost 5, with 11 bases in between. The CDR3 DNA reads as TGCAGCGGAACAGGGTCATATGGCTACACCTTC. This codes for CSGTGSYGYTF. Supplemented by reference TRBV29-1 and TRBJ1-2, the full variable domain reads SAVISQKPSRDICQRGTSLTIQCQVDSQVTMMFWYRQQPGQSLTLIATANQGSEATYESGFVIDKFPISRPNLTFSTLTVSNMSPEDSSIYLCSGTGSYGYTFGSGTRLTVV.

J is TRBJ2-1 and V is TRBV6-1; 12 bases line up with TRBD2. V lost 8 bases to trimming and J lost 4 bases; unmatched junction nucleotides: 0. Germline V gene sequence: CDR1 MNHNS, CDR2 SASEGT. The CDR3 length is 13 residues. For the CDR3, the DNA is TGTGCCAGCGGACTAGCGGGGTACAATGAGCAGTTCTTC. Protein sequence: CASGLAGYNEQFF.

This clone was detected only once. The V and J genes are TRBV18 and TRBJ2-5; D could derive from TRBD1 or TRBD2 (7 bases each). V lost 3 bases, J lost 7 bases, and 12 bases lay in between. Per germline, CDR1 KGHSH and CDR2 LQKENI. This CDR3 region has 13 residues. CDR3 residues: CASSPDREGTQYF. For the CDR3, the DNA is TGTGCCAGCTCACCCGACAGGGAGGGGACCCAGTACTTC.

This clone is a singleton in its sample. Other DNA sequences in the sample encode the same CDR3. The J gene is TRBJ1-5, the V gene TRBV28; 9 bases are shared with TRBD1. The germline V gene encodes CDR1 MDHEN and CDR2 SYDVKM. The J segment lost 6 bases and the V segment lost 5 bases, leaving 2 bases of the junction unmatched. The CDR3 spans 13 residues. CDR3 in DNA: TGTGCCAGCAGTGGGACAGGGTTTCAGCCCCAGCATTTT. Amino acid sequence: CASSGTGFQPQHF.

The J gene is TRBJ2-3, the V gene TRBV4-2; D call uncertain. Trimming left V 3 bases short and J 2 bases short, with 3 bases between. Germline V gene sequence: CDR1 LGHNA, CDR2 YNFKEQ. The length of the CDR3 is 12 residues. This chain's CDR3 is CASSQNTDTQYF. CDR3 in DNA: TGTGCCAGCAGCCAGAACACAGATACGCAGTATTTT.

The chain links TRBV5-1 to TRBJ1-1, with D possibly TRBD1 on 5 matching bases. Trimming stripped 4 bases from V and 7 bases from J, with 14 bases between. The CDR3 sequence is 13 residues long. The germline CDR1 and CDR2 sequences are SGHRS and YFSETQ. CDR3 in amino acids: CASSLGTLSEAFF. Written as DNA, the CDR3 is TGCGCCAGCAGCCTAGGGACTCTCAGTGAAGCTTTCTTT.

The V and J genes are TRBV4-2 and TRBJ2-7; maybe TRBD1 (6 bases). V was shortened by 1 base and J by 5 bases, with 18 bases between the two germline ends. This CDR3 is 16 amino acids long. The V gene's germline CDR1 is LGHNA and CDR2 YNFKEQ. The CDR3 is CASSQVVGYRANEQYF. The CDR3 coding sequence is TGTGCCAGCAGCCAAGTGGTTGGGTACAGGGCGAACGAGCAGTACTTC.

This clone was recorded once. The chain couples TRBV18 to TRBJ1-3; 7 nucleotides match TRBD1. There are 15 residues in the CDR3. Germline values: CDR1 KGHSH, CDR2 LQKENI. The trim removed 1 base at V and 3 bases at J, leaving 3 bases unmatched. As DNA, the CDR3 is TGTGCCAGCTCACCACTTACAGGGGATGGAAACACCATATATTTT. It translates to CASSPLTGDGNTIYF. Full variable domain (outside the CDR3, taken from reference TRBV18 and TRBJ1-3): NAGVMQNPRHLVRRRGQEARLRCSPMKGHSHVYWYRQLPEEGLKFMVYLQKENIIDESGMPKERFSAEFPKEGPSILRIQQVVRGDSAAYFCASSPLTGDGNTIYFGEGSWLTVV.

The chain is built from TRBV7-2 and TRBJ1-5; unclear D gene. The CDR3 spans 13 residues. The V end lost 5 bases, the J end lost 3 bases, and 8 bases lay between the germline ends. CDR1 is SGHTA and CDR2 is FQGNSA in the germline V gene. The CDR3 loop is CASSRTANQPQHF. Written as DNA, the CDR3 is TGTGCCAGCAGCCGGACGGCCAATCAGCCCCAGCATTTT.

This chain joins TRBV28 and TRBJ2-5, with TRBD2 matching over 13 bases. The CDR3 length is 18 residues. Per the germline V gene, CDR1 is MDHEN and CDR2 is SYDVKM. V lost 3 bases, J lost 6 bases, and 13 bases stayed unmatched. The CDR3 bases are TGTGCCAGCAGTTTGGATGTCTATCGGACTAGCGGGAGCAAGACCCAGTACTTC. It yields the protein CASSLDVYRTSGSKTQYF.